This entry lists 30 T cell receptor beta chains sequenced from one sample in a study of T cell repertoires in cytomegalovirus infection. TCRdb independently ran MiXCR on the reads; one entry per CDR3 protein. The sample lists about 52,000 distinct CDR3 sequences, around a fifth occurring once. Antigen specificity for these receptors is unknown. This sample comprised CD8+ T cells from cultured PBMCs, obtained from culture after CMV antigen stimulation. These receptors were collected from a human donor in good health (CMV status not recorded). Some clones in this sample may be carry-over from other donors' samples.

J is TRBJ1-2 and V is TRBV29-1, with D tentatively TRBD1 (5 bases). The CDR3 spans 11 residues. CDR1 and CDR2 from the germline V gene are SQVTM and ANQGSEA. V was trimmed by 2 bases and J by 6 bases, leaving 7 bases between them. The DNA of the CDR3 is TGCAGCGTTGAATCCAGGGATGGCTACACCTTC. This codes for CSVESRDGYTF.

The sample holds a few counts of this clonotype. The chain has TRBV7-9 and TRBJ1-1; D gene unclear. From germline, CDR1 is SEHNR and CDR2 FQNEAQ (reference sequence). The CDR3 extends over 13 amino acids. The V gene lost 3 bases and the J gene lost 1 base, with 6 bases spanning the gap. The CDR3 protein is CASSLRSNTEAFF. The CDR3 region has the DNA TGTGCCAGCAGCTTGCGGTCGAACACTGAAGCTTTCTTT.

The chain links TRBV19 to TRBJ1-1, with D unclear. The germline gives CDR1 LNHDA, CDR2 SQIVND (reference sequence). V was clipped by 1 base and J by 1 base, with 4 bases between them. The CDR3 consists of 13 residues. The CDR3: CASSIGKNTEAFF. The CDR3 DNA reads TGTGCCAGTAGTATAGGCAAGAACACTGAAGCTTTCTTT.

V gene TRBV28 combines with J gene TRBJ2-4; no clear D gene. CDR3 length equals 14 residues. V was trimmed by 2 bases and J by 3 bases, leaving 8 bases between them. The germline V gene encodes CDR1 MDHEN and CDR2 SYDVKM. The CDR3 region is CASSLKYGKNIQYF. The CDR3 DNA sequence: TGTGCCAGCAGTTTAAAGTACGGCAAAAACATTCAGTACTTC.

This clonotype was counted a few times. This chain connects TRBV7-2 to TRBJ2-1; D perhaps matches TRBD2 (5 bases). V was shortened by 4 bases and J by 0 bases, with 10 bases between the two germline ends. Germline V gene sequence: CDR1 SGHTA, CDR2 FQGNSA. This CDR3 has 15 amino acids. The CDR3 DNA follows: TGTGCCAGCAGCTATGATGGGAGCTCCTACAATGAGCAGTTCTTC. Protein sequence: CASSYDGSSYNEQFF.

This CDR3 is CASSLGRESPLHF. CDR3 sequence (DNA): TGTGCCAGCTCTCTGGGGAGAGAATCACCCCTCCACTTT. The chain employs TRBV18 and TRBJ1-6; no firm D call. Germline V gene data show CDR1 as KGHSH and CDR2 as LQKENI. The CDR3 loop spans 13 amino acids. Trimming pared 6 bases from V and 10 bases from J, leaving 13 bases between.

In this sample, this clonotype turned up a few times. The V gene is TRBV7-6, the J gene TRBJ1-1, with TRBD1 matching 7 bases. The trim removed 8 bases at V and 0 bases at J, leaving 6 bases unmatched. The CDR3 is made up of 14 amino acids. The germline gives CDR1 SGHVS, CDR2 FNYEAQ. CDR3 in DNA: TGTGCCAGCCACCGGACAGGCCTGAACACTGAAGCTTTCTTT. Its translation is CASHRTGLNTEAFF.

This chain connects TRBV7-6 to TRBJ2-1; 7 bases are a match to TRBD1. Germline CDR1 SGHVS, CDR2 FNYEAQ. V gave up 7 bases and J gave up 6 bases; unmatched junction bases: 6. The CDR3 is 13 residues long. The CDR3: CASTRNRGNEQFF. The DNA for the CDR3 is TGTGCCAGCACCAGAAACAGGGGCAATGAGCAGTTCTTC.

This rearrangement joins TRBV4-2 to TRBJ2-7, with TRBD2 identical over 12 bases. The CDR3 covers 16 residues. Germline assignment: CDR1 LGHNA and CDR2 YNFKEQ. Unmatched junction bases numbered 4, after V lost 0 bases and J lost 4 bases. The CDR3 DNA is TGTGCCAGCAGCCAAGATCCTAGCGGGGGGGCTTACGAGCAGTACTTC. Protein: CASSQDPSGGAYEQYF.

DNA of the CDR3: TGTGCCAGCAGTTACTCGGAAGGGTCTAACTATGGCTACACCTTC. Its protein product is CASSYSEGSNYGYTF. This rearrangement joins TRBV6-2 or TRBV6-3 to TRBJ1-2; D is undetermined. The ends were cut back, 0 bases at V and 0 bases at J, with 8 bases in the middle. This CDR3 has 15 amino acids. Germline V gene data show CDR1 as MNHEY and CDR2 as SVGEGT.

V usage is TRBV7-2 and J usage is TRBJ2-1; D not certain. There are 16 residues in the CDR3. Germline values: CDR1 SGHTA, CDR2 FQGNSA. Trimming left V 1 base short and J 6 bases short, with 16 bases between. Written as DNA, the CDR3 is TGTGCCAGCAGCTTAGGGCGTGGAGATCTTGGCAATGAGCAGTTCTTC. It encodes CASSLGRGDLGNEQFF.

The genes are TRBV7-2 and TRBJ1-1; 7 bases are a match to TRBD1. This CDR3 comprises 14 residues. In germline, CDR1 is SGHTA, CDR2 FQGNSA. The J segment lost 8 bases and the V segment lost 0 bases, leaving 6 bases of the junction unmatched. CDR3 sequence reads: CASSLARGGVEAFF. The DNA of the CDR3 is TGTGCCAGCAGCTTAGCACGAGGGGGCGTCGAAGCTTTCTTT.

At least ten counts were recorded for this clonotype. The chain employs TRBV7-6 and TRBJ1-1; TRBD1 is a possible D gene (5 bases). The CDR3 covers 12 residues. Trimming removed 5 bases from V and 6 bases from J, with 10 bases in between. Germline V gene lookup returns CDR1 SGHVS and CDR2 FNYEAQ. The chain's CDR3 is CASSLDSAEAFF. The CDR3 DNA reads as TGTGCCAGCAGCCTTGACAGCGCTGAAGCTTTCTTT.

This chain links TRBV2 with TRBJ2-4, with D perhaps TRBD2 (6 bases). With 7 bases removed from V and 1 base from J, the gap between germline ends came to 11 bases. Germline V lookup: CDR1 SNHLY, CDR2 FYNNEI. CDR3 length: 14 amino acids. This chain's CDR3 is CASKLEGAKNIQYF. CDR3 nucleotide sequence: TGTGCCAGCAAGTTGGAGGGGGCCAAAAACATTCAGTACTTC.

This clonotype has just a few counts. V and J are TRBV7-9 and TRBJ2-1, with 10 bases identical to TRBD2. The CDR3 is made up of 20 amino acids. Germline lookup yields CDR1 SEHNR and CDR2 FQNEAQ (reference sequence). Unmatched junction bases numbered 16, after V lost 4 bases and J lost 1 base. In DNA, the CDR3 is TGTGCCAGCAGCTCCCGGCGGGGAGCGGGGGGGCCTCCGTCCTACAATGAGCAGTTCTTC. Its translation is CASSSRRGAGGPPSYNEQFF.

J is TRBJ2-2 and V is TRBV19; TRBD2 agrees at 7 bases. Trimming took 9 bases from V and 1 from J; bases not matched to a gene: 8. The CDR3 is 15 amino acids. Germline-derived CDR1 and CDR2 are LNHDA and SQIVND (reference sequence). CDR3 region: CASIGRGKNTGELFF. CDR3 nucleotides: TGTGCCAGCATAGGGAGGGGAAAGAACACCGGGGAGCTGTTTTTT.

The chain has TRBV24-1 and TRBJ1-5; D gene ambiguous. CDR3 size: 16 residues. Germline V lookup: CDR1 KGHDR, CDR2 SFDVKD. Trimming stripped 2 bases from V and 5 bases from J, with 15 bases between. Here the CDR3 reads CATSDSTDTWDQPQHF. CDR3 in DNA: TGTGCCACCAGTGATTCAACCGACACTTGGGATCAGCCCCAGCATTTT.

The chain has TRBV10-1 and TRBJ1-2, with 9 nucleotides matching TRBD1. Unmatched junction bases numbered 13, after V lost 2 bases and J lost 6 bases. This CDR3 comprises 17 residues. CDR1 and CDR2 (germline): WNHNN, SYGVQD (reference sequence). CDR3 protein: CASSEGSGQGFRNGYTF. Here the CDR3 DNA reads TGCGCCAGCAGTGAGGGTAGCGGACAGGGGTTCAGAAATGGCTACACCTTC.

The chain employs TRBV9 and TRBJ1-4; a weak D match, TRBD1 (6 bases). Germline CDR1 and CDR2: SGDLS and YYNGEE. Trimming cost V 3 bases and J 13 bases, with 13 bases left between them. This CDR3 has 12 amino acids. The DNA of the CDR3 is TGTGCCAGCAGCGGAGGGGGAAATGGACTGTTTTTT. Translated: CASSGGGNGLFF.

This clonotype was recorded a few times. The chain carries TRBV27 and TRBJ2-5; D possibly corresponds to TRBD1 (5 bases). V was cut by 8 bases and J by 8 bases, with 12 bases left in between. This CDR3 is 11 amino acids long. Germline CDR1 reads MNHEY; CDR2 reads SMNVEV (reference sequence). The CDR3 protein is CASFQGTTQYF. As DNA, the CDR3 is TGTGCCAGCTTTCAGGGAACCACCCAGTACTTC.

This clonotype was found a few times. CDR3 nucleotide sequence: TGTGCCAGCAGCTTAATCAATCAGGGCCCCTACAATGAGCAGTTCTTC. Protein: CASSLINQGPYNEQFF. The chain couples TRBV11-2 to TRBJ2-1, with D possibly matching TRBD1 (5 bases). CDR1 and CDR2 from the germline V gene are SGHAT and FQNNGV. V was cut by 2 bases and J by 2 bases, with 13 bases left in between. This CDR3 has 16 amino acids.

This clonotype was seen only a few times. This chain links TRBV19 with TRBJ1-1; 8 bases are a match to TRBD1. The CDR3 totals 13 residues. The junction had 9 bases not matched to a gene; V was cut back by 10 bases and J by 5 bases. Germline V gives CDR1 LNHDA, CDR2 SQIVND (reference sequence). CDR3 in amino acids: CATTGQGKTEAFF. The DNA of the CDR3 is TGTGCCACTACCGGACAGGGAAAAACTGAAGCTTTCTTT.

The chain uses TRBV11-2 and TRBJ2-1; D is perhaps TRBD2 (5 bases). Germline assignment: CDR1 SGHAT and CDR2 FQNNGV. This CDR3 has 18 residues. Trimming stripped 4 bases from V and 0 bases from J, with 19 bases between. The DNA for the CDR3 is TGTGCCAGCAGCTCATACAGAGCGGACGTAAGCTCCTACAATGAGCAGTTCTTC. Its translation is CASSSYRADVSSYNEQFF.

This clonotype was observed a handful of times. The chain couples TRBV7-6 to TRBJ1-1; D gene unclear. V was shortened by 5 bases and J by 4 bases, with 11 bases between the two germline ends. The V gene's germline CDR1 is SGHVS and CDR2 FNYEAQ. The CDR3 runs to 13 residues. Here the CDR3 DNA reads TGTGCCAGCAGCCCGAGACGGGGCACTGAAGCTTTCTTT. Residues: CASSPRRGTEAFF.

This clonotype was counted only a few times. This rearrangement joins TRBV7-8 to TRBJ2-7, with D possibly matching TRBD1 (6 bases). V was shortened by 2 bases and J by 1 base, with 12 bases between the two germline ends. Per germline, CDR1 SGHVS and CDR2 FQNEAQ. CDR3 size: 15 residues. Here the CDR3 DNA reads TGTGCCAGCAGCTTAAGGGACACAGTATCCTACGAGCAGTACTTC. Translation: CASSLRDTVSYEQYF. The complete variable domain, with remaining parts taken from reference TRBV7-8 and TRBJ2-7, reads GAGVSQSPRYKVAKRGQDVALRCDPISGHVSLFWYQQALGQGPEFLTYFQNEAQLDKSGLPSDRFFAERPEGSVSTLKIQRTQQEDSAVYLCASSLRDTVSYEQYFGPGTRLTVT.

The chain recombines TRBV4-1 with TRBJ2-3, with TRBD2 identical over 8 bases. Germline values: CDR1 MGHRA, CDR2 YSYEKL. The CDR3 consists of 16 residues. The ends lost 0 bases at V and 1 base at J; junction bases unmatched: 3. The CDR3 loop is CASSQELADRTDTQYF. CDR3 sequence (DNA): TGCGCCAGCAGCCAAGAACTAGCGGACCGCACAGATACGCAGTATTTT.

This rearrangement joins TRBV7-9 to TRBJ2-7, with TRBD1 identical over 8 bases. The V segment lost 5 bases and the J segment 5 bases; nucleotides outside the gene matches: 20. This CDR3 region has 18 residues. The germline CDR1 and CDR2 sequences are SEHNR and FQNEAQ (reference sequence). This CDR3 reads CASSTGTQRGQARNEQYF. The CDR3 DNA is TGTGCCAGCAGCACTGGGACGCAGAGGGGACAGGCGAGGAACGAGCAGTACTTC.

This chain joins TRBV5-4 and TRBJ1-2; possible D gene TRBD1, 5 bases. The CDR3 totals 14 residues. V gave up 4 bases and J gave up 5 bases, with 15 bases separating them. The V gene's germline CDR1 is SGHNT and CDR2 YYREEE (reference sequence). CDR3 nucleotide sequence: TGTGCCAGCAGCAAAACGGGGGAGGATTATGGCTACACCTTC. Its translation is CASSKTGEDYGYTF.

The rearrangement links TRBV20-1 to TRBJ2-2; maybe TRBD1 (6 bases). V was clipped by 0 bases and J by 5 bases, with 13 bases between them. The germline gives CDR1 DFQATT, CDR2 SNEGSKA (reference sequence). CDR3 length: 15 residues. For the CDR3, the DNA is TGCAGTGCTAGAGATGGACAGAGCAGTACCGGGGAGCTGTTTTTT. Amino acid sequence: CSARDGQSSTGELFF.

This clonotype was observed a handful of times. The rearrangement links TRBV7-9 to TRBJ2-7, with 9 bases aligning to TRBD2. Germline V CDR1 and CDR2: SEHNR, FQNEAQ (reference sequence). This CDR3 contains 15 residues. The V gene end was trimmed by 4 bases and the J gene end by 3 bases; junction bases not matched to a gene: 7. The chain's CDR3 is CASSSASGEIYEQYF. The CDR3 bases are TGTGCCAGCAGCTCCGCTAGCGGGGAGATCTACGAGCAGTACTTC. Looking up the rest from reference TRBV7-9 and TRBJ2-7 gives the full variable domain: DTGVSQNPRHKITKRGQNVTFRCDPISEHNRLYWYRQTLGQGPEFLTYFQNEAQLEKSRLLSDRFSAERPKGSFSTLEIQRTEQGDSAMYLCASSSASGEIYEQYFGPGTRLTVT.